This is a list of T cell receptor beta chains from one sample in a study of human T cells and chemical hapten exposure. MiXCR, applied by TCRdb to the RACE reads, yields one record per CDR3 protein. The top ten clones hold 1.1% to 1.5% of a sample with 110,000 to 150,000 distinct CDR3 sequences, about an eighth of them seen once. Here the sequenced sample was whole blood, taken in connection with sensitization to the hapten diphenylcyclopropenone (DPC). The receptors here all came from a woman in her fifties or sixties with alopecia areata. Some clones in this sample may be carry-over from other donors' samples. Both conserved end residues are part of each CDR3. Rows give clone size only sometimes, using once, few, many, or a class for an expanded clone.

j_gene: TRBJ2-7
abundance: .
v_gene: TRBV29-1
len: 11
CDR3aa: CSVGRGLEQYF

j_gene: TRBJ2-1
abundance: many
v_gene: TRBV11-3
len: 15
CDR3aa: CASSSPGQGYNEQFF

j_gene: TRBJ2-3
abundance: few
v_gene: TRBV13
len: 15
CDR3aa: CASSPRTVSPDTQYF

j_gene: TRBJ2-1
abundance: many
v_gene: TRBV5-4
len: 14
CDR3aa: CASKTGPVLGEQFF

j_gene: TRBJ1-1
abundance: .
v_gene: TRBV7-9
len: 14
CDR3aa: CASSLEGENTEAFF

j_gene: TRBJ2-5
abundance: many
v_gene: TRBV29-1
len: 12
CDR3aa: CSVAARRETQYF

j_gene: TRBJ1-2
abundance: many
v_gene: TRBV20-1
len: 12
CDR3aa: CSARDDKNGYTF

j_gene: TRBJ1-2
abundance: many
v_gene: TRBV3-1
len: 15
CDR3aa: CASSQGRQALYGYTF

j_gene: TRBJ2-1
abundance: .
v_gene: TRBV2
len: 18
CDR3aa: CASSETAGVGTRFNEQFF

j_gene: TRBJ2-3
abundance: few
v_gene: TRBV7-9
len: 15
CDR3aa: CASSALDSSTDTQYF

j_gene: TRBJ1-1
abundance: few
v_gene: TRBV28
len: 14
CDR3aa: CASSSTGFNTEAFF

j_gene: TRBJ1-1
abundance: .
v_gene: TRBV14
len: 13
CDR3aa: CASSQDPVSGAFF

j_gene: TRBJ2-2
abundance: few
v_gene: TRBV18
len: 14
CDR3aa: CASSPGINTGELFF

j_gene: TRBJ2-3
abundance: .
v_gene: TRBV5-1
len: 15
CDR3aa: CASRSSASSTDTQYF

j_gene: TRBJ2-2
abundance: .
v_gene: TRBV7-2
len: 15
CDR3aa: CASRAGPPRAGELFF

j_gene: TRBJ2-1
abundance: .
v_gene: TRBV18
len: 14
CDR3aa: CASSPPFQGNEQFF

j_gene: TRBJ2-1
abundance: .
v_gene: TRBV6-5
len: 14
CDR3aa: CASSYSGARQSQFF

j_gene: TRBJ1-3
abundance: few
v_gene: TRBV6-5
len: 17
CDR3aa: CASSYSSRSASGNTIYF

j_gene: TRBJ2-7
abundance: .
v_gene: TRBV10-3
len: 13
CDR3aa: CAISEEVPYEQYF

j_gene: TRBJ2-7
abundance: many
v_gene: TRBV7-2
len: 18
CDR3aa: CASSLARWTSGFSYEQYF

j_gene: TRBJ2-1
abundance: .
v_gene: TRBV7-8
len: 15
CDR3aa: CASSSPRALYNEQFF

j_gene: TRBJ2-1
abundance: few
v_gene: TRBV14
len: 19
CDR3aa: CASSQTSGSTIVGRGEQFF

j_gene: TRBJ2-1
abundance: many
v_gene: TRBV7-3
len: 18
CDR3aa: CASSPGGSGRLTYNEQFF

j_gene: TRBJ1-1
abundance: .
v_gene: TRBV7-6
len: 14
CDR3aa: CASSSRTGATEAFF

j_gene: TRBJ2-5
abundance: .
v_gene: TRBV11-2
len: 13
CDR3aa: CASSLGDQETQYF

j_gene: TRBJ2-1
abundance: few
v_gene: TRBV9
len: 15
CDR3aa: CASSAAGTGYNEQFF

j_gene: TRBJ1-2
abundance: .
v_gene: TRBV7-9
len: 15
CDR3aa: CASSLWTDGDYGYTF

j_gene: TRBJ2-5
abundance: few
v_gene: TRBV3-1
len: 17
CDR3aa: CASSQDRPSTGRETQYF

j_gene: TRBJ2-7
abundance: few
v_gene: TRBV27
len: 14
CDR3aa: CASSTDRSSYEQYF

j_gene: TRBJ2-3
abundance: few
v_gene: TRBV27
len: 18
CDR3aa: CASSPLGLAGGTTDTQYF

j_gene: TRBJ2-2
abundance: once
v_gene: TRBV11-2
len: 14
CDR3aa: CASSLGLITGELFF

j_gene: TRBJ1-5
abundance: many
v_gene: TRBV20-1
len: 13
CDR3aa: CSAPMGSNQPQHF

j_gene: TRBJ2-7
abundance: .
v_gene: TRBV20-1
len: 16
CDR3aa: CSASPAAGPLNYEQYF

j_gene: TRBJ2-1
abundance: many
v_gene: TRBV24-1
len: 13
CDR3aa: CATTGRTYNEQFF

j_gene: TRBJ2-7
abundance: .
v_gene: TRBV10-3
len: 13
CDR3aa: CAISAEVLGEQYF

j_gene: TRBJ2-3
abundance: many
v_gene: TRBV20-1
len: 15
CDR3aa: CSARDQTRLSDTQYF

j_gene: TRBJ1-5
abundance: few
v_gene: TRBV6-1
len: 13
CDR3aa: CASSESRRGPQHF

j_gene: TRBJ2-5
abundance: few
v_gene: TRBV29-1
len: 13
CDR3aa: CSAGGGMRETQYF

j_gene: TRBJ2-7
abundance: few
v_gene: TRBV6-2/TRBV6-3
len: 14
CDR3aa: CASSYRERPYEQYF

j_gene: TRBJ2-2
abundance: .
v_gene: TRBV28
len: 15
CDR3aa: CASSLGQVNTGELFF

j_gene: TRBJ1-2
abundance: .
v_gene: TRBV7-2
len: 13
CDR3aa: CASSLKGYYGYTF

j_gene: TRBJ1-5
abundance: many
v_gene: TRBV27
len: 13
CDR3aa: CASSLTDRSPQHF

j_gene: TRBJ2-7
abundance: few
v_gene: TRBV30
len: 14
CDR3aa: CAWSVHTGYYEQYF

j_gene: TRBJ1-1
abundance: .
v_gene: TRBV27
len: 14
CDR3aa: CASSLRGRDSEAFF

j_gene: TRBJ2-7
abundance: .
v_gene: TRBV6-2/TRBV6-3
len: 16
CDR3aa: CASSYWQGASLYEQYF

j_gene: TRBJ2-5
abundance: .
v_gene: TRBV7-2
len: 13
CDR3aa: CASREGALETQYF

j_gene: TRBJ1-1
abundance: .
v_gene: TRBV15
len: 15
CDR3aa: CATSREGDRNTEAFF